Below, 17 T cell receptor beta chains from the same sample are listed, as sequenced in a study of T cells in Graves' hyperthyroidism and ophthalmopathy. Template material for amplifying TCR beta CDR3 regions consisted of RNA transcripts. Using the HTBI primer set, a first-round RT-PCR was run on the TCR CDR3. MiXCR was run by TCRdb on the multiplex PCR reads, yielding one entry per CDR3 protein. The sample lists around 490,000 distinct CDR3 sequences, 15% to 20% seen once, with 40% to 50% in the top ten. Sequences were obtained from blood. The receptors come from a man aged 35 to 55 with Graves' ophthalmopathy.

This clonotype was picked up many times. The chain joins TRBV2 to TRBJ2-3; 10 bases are shared with TRBD2. CDR1 is SNHLY and CDR2 is FYNNEI in the germline V gene. V was pared by 6 bases and J by 3 bases, with 15 bases of the junction left unmatched. The CDR3 loop spans 18 amino acids. The CDR3 region has the DNA TGTGCCAGCAGACGGAACAGGGGAGGTAGCGGGAGGACAGATACGCAGTATTTT. Translated, it gives CASRRNRGGSGRTDTQYF.

This clonotype was detected ten times or more. The chain joins TRBV2 to TRBJ2-7; maybe TRBD1 (8 bases). CDR3 length: 14 amino acids. V lost 5 bases to trimming and J lost 4 bases, with 15 bases between them. Germline V gene lookup returns CDR1 SNHLY and CDR2 FYNNEI. CDR3 region: CASSPYRGGYEQYF. The CDR3 region has the DNA TGTGCCAGCAGTCCATACAGGGGGGGATACGAGCAGTACTTC.

Comments on this clonotype: A much larger clone sits a single nucleotide away, making a read error possible. The chain joins TRBV6-5 to TRBJ1-1; maybe TRBD1 (6 bases). CDR1 MNHEY and CDR2 SVGAGI come from the germline V gene. The CDR3 loop spans 15 amino acids. The CDR3 DNA is TGTGCCAGCAGTTCTACCGGGACACTGAACACTGAAGCTCTCTTT. It encodes CASSSTGTLNTEALF.

This clonotype was seen only once. This chain links TRBV5-6 with TRBJ1-6, with D possibly TRBD1 on 6 matching bases. This CDR3 is built from 15 residues. Germline values: CDR1 SGHDT, CDR2 YYEEEE. V was clipped by 4 bases and J by 10 bases, with 18 bases between them. The CDR3 region is CASSLVTGDRSPLHF. The CDR3 nucleotides read TGTGCCAGCAGCCTTGTGACAGGTGATAGGTCACCCCTCCACTTT.

This clonotype was seen only once. V gene TRBV7-9 combines with J gene TRBJ1-3; D gene unclear. The V end lost 2 bases, the J end lost 0 bases, and 5 bases lay between the germline ends. The length of the CDR3 is 14 residues. CDR1 and CDR2 from the germline V gene are SEHNR and FQNEAQ (reference sequence). CDR3 loop: CASSLMVSGNTIYF. The DNA of the CDR3 is TGTGCCAGCAGCTTAATGGTCTCTGGAAACACCATATATTTT. Full variable domain (remainder filled in from reference TRBV7-9 and TRBJ1-3): DTGVSQNPRHKITKRGQNVTFRCDPISEHNRLYWYRQTLGQGPEFLTYFQNEAQLEKSRLLSDRFSAERPKGSFSTLEIQRTEQGDSAMYLCASSLMVSGNTIYFGEGSWLTVV.

About this clonotype itself: With a much larger clone just one base away, this may be a read error. The chain is built from TRBV7-8 and TRBJ2-3; TRBD2 might be the D (5 bases). Germline CDR1 reads SGHVS; CDR2 reads FQNEAQ. The CDR3 sequence is 15 residues long. The CDR3: CAGSLDGRALDTQYF. The CDR3, as DNA: TGTGCCGGCAGCTTAGATGGGCGGGCGTTAGATACGCAGTATTTT.

V is TRBV19 and J is TRBJ1-5, with TRBD1 as a possible D gene (5 bases). CDR1 is LNHDA and CDR2 is SQIVND in the germline V gene (reference sequence). The CDR3 contains 15 residues. Trimming removed 6 bases at V and 8 bases at J, with 20 bases between. CDR3 bases: TGTGCCAGTAGACCGGGGGGAGACTCCCTCGAGCCCCAGCATTTT. Its translation: CASRPGGDSLEPQHF.

In its sample, this clonotype was seen a few times. This chain connects TRBV4-1 to TRBJ2-1; D not certain. V lost 4 bases to trimming and J lost 6 bases, with 10 bases between them. The CDR3 has 13 residues. CDR1 and CDR2 from the germline V gene are MGHRA and YSYEKL. CDR3 coding DNA: TGCGCCAGCAGCCCCCATTGGTCCAATGAGCAGTTCTTC. This codes for CASSPHWSNEQFF.

This clonotype occurred many times. For the CDR3, the DNA is TGTGCCAGCAGCTTTATAGCGGGGGGGCCAGGGGAGACCCAGTACTTC. Its protein product is CASSFIAGGPGETQYF. This chain joins TRBV7-2 and TRBJ2-5, with 11 bases that match TRBD2. V lost 3 bases, J lost 5 bases, and 8 bases stayed unmatched. CDR3 length equals 16 residues. The V gene's germline CDR1 is SGHTA and CDR2 FQGNSA.

This chain connects TRBV14 to TRBJ1-5, with 12 bases that match TRBD1. The CDR3 loop spans 18 amino acids. Germline CDR1 is SGHDN and CDR2 is FVKESK. The ends lost 0 bases at V and 4 bases at J; junction bases unmatched: 7. The CDR3 region is CASSQDWGQGAKNQPQHF. The CDR3 region has the DNA TGTGCCAGCAGCCAAGATTGGGGACAGGGGGCAAAAAATCAGCCCCAGCATTTT.

The rearrangement links TRBV27 to TRBJ1-1, with TRBD1 as a possible D gene (5 bases). This CDR3 has 13 amino acids. With 7 bases removed from V and 8 bases from J, the gap between germline ends came to 17 bases. The germline CDR1 and CDR2 sequences are MNHEY and SMNVEV (reference sequence). CDR3 in DNA: TGTGCCAGCATCGCCGCTGGGGGATTGGAAGCTTTCTTT. Its protein product is CASIAAGGLEAFF.

The chain employs TRBV7-9 and TRBJ2-7; a weak D match, TRBD2 (6 bases). Germline V gene data show CDR1 as SEHNR and CDR2 as FQNEAQ (reference sequence). The length of the CDR3 is 14 residues. The V and J ends lost 1 base and 6 bases respectively, with 13 bases between them. As DNA, the CDR3 is TGTGCCAGCAGCTTAGGTGGGGTAGCGGCCGAGCAGTACTTC. Translation: CASSLGGVAAEQYF.

This clonotype was recorded only once. The V and J genes are TRBV19 and TRBJ1-5; weak D call: TRBD1 (6 bases). The CDR3 loop spans 16 amino acids. V lost 6 bases and J 1 base, leaving 16 bases between the germline ends. Germline CDR1 and CDR2: LNHDA and SQIVND (reference sequence). In DNA form, the CDR3 reads TGTGCCAGTAGGTCGGGGGGCGGAGGCAGCAATCAGCCCCAGCATTTT. Its protein is CASRSGGGGSNQPQHF.

This clonotype was seen a few times. This chain links TRBV5-5 with TRBJ2-5, with 9 bases fitting TRBD2. Germline V CDR1 and CDR2: SGHKS, YYEKEE (reference sequence). J gave up 5 bases and V 3 bases, and 8 bases lay outside the gene matches. The CDR3 sequence is 15 residues long. Here the CDR3 DNA reads TGTGCCAGCAGCTCCTTTGCGGGAGGGGCGGAGACCCAGTACTTC. Encoded protein: CASSSFAGGAETQYF.

There are a few counts of this clonotype. The V gene is TRBV30, the J gene TRBJ2-2; D gene ambiguous. CDR3 length: 12 residues. Looked up from germline, CDR1 is GTSNPN and CDR2 is SVGIG (reference sequence). V dropped 4 bases and J dropped 4 bases, with 7 bases sitting between them. The CDR3 DNA is TGTGCCTGGAATCGCGGCACCGGGGAGCTGTTTTTT. Its protein is CAWNRGTGELFF.

This clonotype was seen more than once but under ten times. J is TRBJ1-3 and V is TRBV6-1; TRBD1 might be the D (5 bases). Germline CDR1 is MNHNS and CDR2 is SASEGT. The ends were cut back, 5 bases at V and 0 bases at J, with 14 bases in the middle. The CDR3 is 16 amino acids. The CDR3 DNA reads as TGTGCCAGCAGTAGAGCCGACAGTGGCTCTGGAAACACCATATATTTT. This sequence encodes CASSRADSGSGNTIYF.

This clonotype occurred many times. The chain recombines TRBV7-8 with TRBJ2-5, with TRBD2 as a possible D gene (6 bases). Trimming shortened V by 3 bases and J by 2 bases, and 10 bases separated the two germline ends. Germline loops: CDR1 SGHVS, CDR2 FQNEAQ. The CDR3 contains 14 residues. The CDR3 region is CASSLPGEQETQYF. The DNA for the CDR3 is TGTGCCAGCAGCTTGCCGGGAGAGCAAGAGACCCAGTACTTC.